The entry below describes one T cell receptor (beta chain). Its antigen is unidentified. The assay was carried out at the deep level. Some clones are missing from TCRdb's copy, which holds only in-frame ones; the method was immunoSEQ multiplex PCR. The profile covers about 1.1 million clones, with around 82% appearing a single time and approximately 0.5% taken by the ten largest. The sample originates from a study of shared clonotypes between healthy human individuals. Caucasian adults residing in Nashville, Tennessee made up all the donors. Germline loops: CDR1 SGHNT, CDR2 YYREEE (reference sequence). There are 16 residues in the CDR3. Unmatched junction bases numbered 10, after V lost 3 bases and J lost 8 bases. Study-wide results and limits: It was the few donors that limited the genetic and exposure-history diversity represented. Memory subsets generally showed lower estimated richness than naive subsets.

Sequences were obtained from memory CD4+ T cells from PBMCs. Indicated subset: CD45RA-negative fraction. The receptor comes from a man between 18 and 29 years old in good health. Some clones in this sample may be carry-over from other donors' samples. The chain carries TRBV5-4 and TRBJ2-1; TRBD2 matches at 11 bases. CDR3 amino acids: CASSSRLAGQIDEQFF. CDR3 DNA sequence: TGTGCCAGCAGCTCTCGACTAGCGGGACAGATCGATGAGCAGTTCTTC.